This T cell receptor (beta chain) was recovered during a study of T cells after yellow fever vaccination. This clonotype was counted ten times or more. Its antigen is currently unknown. Germline lookup yields CDR1 SGHNT and CDR2 YYREEE (reference sequence). V trimming: 4 bases; J trimming: 0 bases; junction bases outside the gene matches: 2. The CDR3 has 15 amino acids. Via MiXCR, TCRdb re-called the 5' RACE reads, giving one row per CDR3 protein. The table records 95,000 to 150,000 distinct CDR3 sequences, 6.5% to 8% of them present only once. Regarding the study as a whole: A weaker secondary response peaked on day 5, the primary on day 15. Only a minor proportion of clonotypes was detected across both CD4 and CD8 compartments.

This TCR derives from a man between 18 and 35 years old who received the YFV17D yellow fever vaccine. The sequenced sample was CD4+ T cells sorted from PBMCs, obtained more than 8 days after the first yellow fever vaccination. The chain links TRBV5-4 to TRBJ2-1; 9 nucleotides line up with TRBD1. CDR3 nucleotides: TGTGCCAGCAGCCCGGGACAGGGCTCCTACAATGAGCAGTTCTTC. Protein: CASSPGQGSYNEQFF.